Each of the 24 T cell receptor beta chains below was sequenced from the same sample in a study of OX40 agonist ivuxolimab in advanced cancers. Here immunoSEQ multiplex PCR was the method, and the copy in TCRdb shows in-frame clones only, minus some. The sample includes under 65,000 clones, approximately 79% of them seen just once. This specimen consisted of CD4+ or CD8+ T cells sorted from blood, obtained in a trial of the OX40 agonist ivuxolimab. The receptors come from an adult with an advanced solid tumor such as melanoma, head and neck, liver or kidney cancer.

A single count supports this clone. The chain employs TRBV7-3 and TRBJ2-5, with D maybe TRBD2 (6 bases). Germline CDR1 is SGHTA and CDR2 is FQGTGA. The V end was cut by 5 bases, the J end by 6 bases, with 13 bases between. This CDR3 region has 13 residues. CDR3 nucleotides: TGTGCCAGCAGCCTTCAGGAGGGGCAGACCCAGTACTTC. Protein product: CASSLQEGQTQYF. Based on the CDR3 plus reference TRBV7-3 and TRBJ2-5, the full variable domain is GAGVSQTPSNKVTEKGKYVELRCDPISGHTALYWYRQSLGQGPEFLIYFQGTGAADDSGLPNDRFFAVRPEGSVSTLKIQRTERGDSAVYLCASSLQEGQTQYFGPGTRLLVL.

The chain employs TRBV5-1 and TRBJ1-4; D gene uncertain. The CDR3 sequence is 15 residues long. Trimming removed 4 bases from V and 3 bases from J, with 13 bases in between. Germline lookup yields CDR1 SGHRS and CDR2 YFSETQ. The CDR3 coding sequence is TGCGCCAGCAGCACCGGATCGGCGGCTAATGAAAAACTGTTTTTT. It codes for CASSTGSAANEKLFF.

V usage is TRBV7-6 and J usage is TRBJ1-6, with D possibly being TRBD1 (6 bases). In germline, CDR1 is SGHVS, CDR2 FNYEAQ. Trimming shortened V by 1 base and J by 6 bases, and 16 bases separated the two germline ends. The CDR3 consists of 17 residues. The CDR3 here is CASSLGTPGGLNSPLHF. The CDR3 coding sequence is TGTGCCAGCAGCTTAGGCACCCCCGGGGGGCTTAATTCACCCCTCCACTTT.

The genes are TRBV2 and TRBJ1-4, with TRBD1 matching 7 bases. The CDR3 runs 15 residues. Per the germline V gene, CDR1 is SNHLY and CDR2 is FYNNEI. After removal of 2 bases from V and 4 bases from J, the junction contained 4 bases not matched to a gene. The CDR3 coding sequence is TGTGCCAGCAGTGAACTGGGGACAGATAATGAAAAACTGTTTTTT. Translating gives CASSELGTDNEKLFF.

The genes are TRBV5-4 and TRBJ2-5; TRBD2 is a possible D gene (6 bases). V shed 6 bases and J shed 4 bases, with 22 bases lying between them. Germline V CDR1 and CDR2: SGHNT, YYREEE (reference sequence). The CDR3 runs to 16 residues. CDR3 bases: TGTGCCAGCACACAGGTCGGTCGGGAGATGGGAGAGACCCAGTACTTC. It encodes CASTQVGREMGETQYF.

The rearrangement joins TRBV10-3 to TRBJ2-6; no clear D. Germline CDR1 and CDR2: ENHRY and SYGVKD. The CDR3 loop spans 15 amino acids. V lost 3 bases to trimming and J lost 1 base, with 7 bases between them. The DNA for the CDR3 is TGTGCCATCAGTGATTACGGGTCTGGGGCCAACGTCCTGACTTTC. Translated, it gives CAISDYGSGANVLTF.

About this clone: The junction shows a germline mismatch at one end, possibly a read error. V usage is TRBV4-1 and J usage is TRBJ2-7, with 9 positions matching TRBD1. The CDR3 runs to 15 residues. CDR1 is MGHRA and CDR2 is YSYEKL in the germline V gene. CDR3 nucleotides: TGCGCCGGCAGCCAGTTCGGGACAGGGTTGTACGAGCAGTACTTC. It translates to CAGSQFGTGLYEQYF.

The chain links TRBV29-1 to TRBJ2-3; D assignment may be TRBD1 or TRBD2 (5 bases each). The CDR3 runs to 14 residues. Germline V gene lookup returns CDR1 SQVTM and CDR2 ANQGSEA. Trimming took 7 bases from V and 5 from J, leaving 19 bases between them. The CDR3 DNA follows: TGCAGCGGTTCCGGGGCCAGAGACGGAGATACGCAGTATTTT. Its protein is CSGSGARDGDTQYF.

The chain recombines TRBV7-6 with TRBJ2-3; 10 nucleotides match TRBD2. The CDR3 has 16 amino acids. Losses at the gene ends were 5 bases for V and 0 bases for J; bases not matched to a gene: 5. Germline CDR1 SGHVS, CDR2 FNYEAQ. The CDR3 is CASSLGTSVSTDTQYF. The CDR3, as DNA: TGTGCCAGCAGCCTAGGGACTAGCGTGAGCACAGATACGCAGTATTTT.

In its sample, this clone was seen a few times. The CDR3 nucleotides are TGTGCCAGCAGCGAGGAGGGACAGGCCTATCAGCCCCAGCATTTT. Translation: CASSEEGQAYQPQHF. V and J are TRBV9 and TRBJ1-5; 8 bases are shared with TRBD1. This CDR3 contains 15 residues. Looked up from germline, CDR1 is SGDLS and CDR2 is YYNGEE. V dropped 3 bases and J dropped 5; count of bases not matched to a gene: 7.

The rearrangement links TRBV9 to TRBJ2-3; 8 positions match TRBD2. CDR3 size: 17 residues. Germline V gene data show CDR1 as SGDLS and CDR2 as YYNGEE. J was trimmed by 4 bases and V by 0 bases; bases with no gene match: 10. The CDR3 sequence is CASSVAGGTSGADTQYF. CDR3 nucleotides: TGTGCCAGCAGCGTAGCTGGGGGGACTAGTGGAGCAGATACGCAGTATTTT.

This clone showed up just a few times. The chain uses TRBV2 and TRBJ1-5; D not resolved. The CDR3 runs 12 residues. From germline, CDR1 is SNHLY and CDR2 FYNNEI. V lost 8 bases and J lost 6, with 11 bases in between. The CDR3 coding sequence is TGTGCCAGCGGCGCGACACCTCAGCCCCAGCATTTT. Its protein is CASGATPQPQHF. The variable domain in full, with the rest retrieved from reference TRBV2 and TRBJ1-5, is EPEVTQTPSHQVTQMGQEVILRCVPISNHLYFYWYRQILGQKVEFLVSFYNNEISEKSEIFDDQFSVERPDGSNFTLKIRSTKLEDSAMYFCASGATPQPQHFGDGTRLSIL.

This chain links TRBV2 with TRBJ1-5; tentative D call: TRBD1 (5 bases). The CDR3 has 16 residues. CDR1 is SNHLY, CDR2 FYNNEI, per germline. Trimming shortened V by 5 bases and J by 0 bases, and 14 bases separated the two germline ends. The CDR3 bases are TGTGCCAGCAGTAAAACAGGATTTGATAGCAATCAGCCCCAGCATTTT. It specifies CASSKTGFDSNQPQHF.

This chain uses TRBV20-1 with TRBJ1-2, with D perhaps matching TRBD1 (5 bases). The CDR3 length is 10 residues. V lost 7 bases and J 8 bases, leaving 11 bases between the germline ends. CDR1 DFQATT and CDR2 SNEGSKA come from the germline V gene (reference sequence). CDR3 DNA sequence: TGCAGTGTTTGGACATCCGGCTACACCTTC. As protein: CSVWTSGYTF.

The chain links TRBV19 to TRBJ1-5; D is unresolved. V lost 3 bases and J lost 2, with 14 bases in between. Germline CDR1 is LNHDA and CDR2 is SQIVND (reference sequence). The CDR3 covers 16 residues. The CDR3 sequence is CASSMPGGFGNQPQHF. Written as DNA, the CDR3 is TGTGCCAGTAGTATGCCAGGCGGCTTCGGCAATCAGCCCCAGCATTTT.

The CDR3 nucleotides are TGTGCCAGCAGCTTAGTGGGGGGTACTGAAAAACTGTTTTTT. Amino acid sequence: CASSLVGGTEKLFF. This chain links TRBV7-9 with TRBJ1-4; perhaps TRBD1 as D (5 bases). CDR3 length equals 14 residues. The V gene's germline CDR1 is SEHNR and CDR2 FQNEAQ (reference sequence). V was shortened by 1 base and J by 7 bases, with 10 bases between the two germline ends. Combining the CDR3 with reference TRBV7-9 and TRBJ1-4 gives the whole variable domain DTGVSQNPRHKITKRGQNVTFRCDPISEHNRLYWYRQTLGQGPEFLTYFQNEAQLEKSRLLSDRFSAERPKGSFSTLEIQRTEQGDSAMYLCASSLVGGTEKLFFGSGTQLSVL.

Remarks on this clone: One junction end does not reproduce the germline sequence, and a read error may be involved. The chain carries TRBV6-1 and TRBJ2-1; D is perhaps TRBD1 or TRBD2 (5 bases each). Germline V lookup: CDR1 MNHNS, CDR2 SASEGT. This CDR3 region has 15 residues. The CDR3 loop reads CASGSSRDQYIEQFF. The CDR3 DNA reads as TGTGCCAGCGGATCTTCTAGGGACCAGTACATTGAGCAGTTCTTC.

The chain links TRBV12-2 to TRBJ1-2. TRBV12-2 constitutes a pseudogene. The CDR3 covers 15 residues. CDR3 region: CASRNGTVPLDGYTF. For the CDR3, the DNA is TGTGCAAGTCGGAACGGGACCGTGCCCCTGGATGGCTACACCTTC.

The V gene is TRBV5-4, the J gene TRBJ2-7; a weak D match, TRBD1 (6 bases). The CDR3 is 13 amino acids. The germline CDR1 and CDR2 sequences are SGHNT and YYREEE (reference sequence). Trimming pared 4 bases from V and 3 bases from J, leaving 11 bases between. The CDR3 region is CASSPVTGYEQYF. The DNA for the CDR3 is TGTGCCAGCAGCCCGGTGACAGGCTACGAGCAGTACTTC.

V gene TRBV10-3 combines with J gene TRBJ2-5, with D hard to call. The CDR3 length is 13 residues. CDR1 is ENHRY, CDR2 SYGVKD, per germline. V was trimmed by 2 bases and J by 5 bases, leaving 9 bases between them. The CDR3: CAISEGVGETQYF. CDR3 nucleotide sequence: TGTGCCATCAGTGAGGGGGTGGGGGAGACCCAGTACTTC.

The V call is TRBV10-1, the J call TRBJ2-7, with a possible D match to TRBD1 (5 bases). Germline V gene sequence: CDR1 WNHNN, CDR2 SYGVQD (reference sequence). This CDR3 spans 10 amino acids. CDR3 in DNA: TGCGCTATAATAAGGGGCGAGCAGTACTTC. It is translated as CAIIRGEQYF.

The chain has TRBV19 and TRBJ1-3; D is uncertain. V was trimmed by 4 bases and J by 2 bases, leaving 12 bases between them. The CDR3 totals 15 residues. Per the germline V gene, CDR1 is LNHDA and CDR2 is SQIVND (reference sequence). As DNA, the CDR3 is TGTGCCAGTAGTACGAGCTCCTGGACTGGAAACACCATATATTTT. Amino acid sequence: CASSTSSWTGNTIYF.

The chain is built from TRBV27 and TRBJ2-3; the D is unclear. V was pared by 2 bases and J by 1 base, with 4 bases between. Germline V lookup: CDR1 MNHEY, CDR2 SMNVEV (reference sequence). This CDR3 comprises 13 residues. CDR3 sequence (DNA): TGTGCCAGCAGTTTAGCGGGCACAGATACGCAGTATTTT. It encodes CASSLAGTDTQYF.

The chain couples TRBV6-5 to TRBJ2-7; weak D call: TRBD2 (6 bases). Germline V gene sequence: CDR1 MNHEY, CDR2 SVGAGI. The CDR3 is 14 residues long. V was clipped by 5 bases and J by 3 bases, with 14 bases between them. In nucleotides, the CDR3 is TGTGCCAGCAGTCGACCCGGGGGAATCTACGAGCAGTACTTC. Translated: CASSRPGGIYEQYF.